A single sample is the source of the 24 T cell receptor beta chains below, sequenced in a study of blood T cell repertoires in COVID-19. Method: immunoSEQ multiplex PCR; TCRdb's copy keeps in-frame clones and lacks some. The sample has about 200,000 clones; almost 85% are singletons. Sequenced: peripheral blood. Receptor source: a human donor with acute or convalescent COVID-19. The donor label of this sample is uncertain.

This chain uses TRBV6-5 with TRBJ2-7; D possibly corresponds to TRBD1 (6 bases). CDR1 is MNHEY, CDR2 SVGAGI, per germline. V gave up 6 bases and J gave up 1 base, with 16 bases separating them. The CDR3 loop spans 15 amino acids. The CDR3 protein is CASSTGTSLSYEQYF. CDR3 bases: TGTGCCAGCAGCACCGGGACATCGTTATCCTACGAGCAGTACTTC.

V and J are TRBV5-4 and TRBJ2-1; 9 nucleotides match TRBD2. This CDR3 contains 19 residues. Germline assignment: CDR1 SGHNT and CDR2 YYREEE (reference sequence). The V gene end was trimmed by 4 bases and the J gene end by 0 bases; junction bases not matched to a gene: 14. CDR3 nucleotide sequence: TGTGCCAGCAGCGCGGTGGCCGGACTAGCGCGACACTCCTACAATGAGCAGTTCTTC. This gives the protein CASSAVAGLARHSYNEQFF. The full variable domain, with the rest looked up from reference TRBV5-4 and TRBJ2-1, is ETGVTQSPTHLIKTRGQQVTLRCSSQSGHNTVSWYQQALGQGPQFIFQYYREEENGRGNFPPRFSGLQFPNYSSELNVNALELDDSALYLCASSAVAGLARHSYNEQFFGPGTRLTVL.

The gene calls are TRBV7-3 and TRBJ2-3; no clear D gene. Germline V gene lookup returns CDR1 SGHTA and CDR2 FQGTGA. The CDR3 spans 15 residues. Trimming pared 0 bases from V and 2 bases from J, leaving 9 bases between. The CDR3 region is CASSLTWSTTDTQYF. The CDR3 coding sequence is TGTGCCAGCAGCTTAACGTGGAGTACCACAGATACGCAGTATTTT. The full variable domain, rest sourced from reference TRBV7-3 and TRBJ2-3, is GAGVSQTPSNKVTEKGKYVELRCDPISGHTALYWYRQSLGQGPEFLIYFQGTGAADDSGLPNDRFFAVRPEGSVSTLKIQRTERGDSAVYLCASSLTWSTTDTQYFGPGTRLTVL.

The rearrangement links TRBV27 to TRBJ2-7, with TRBD1 matching over 9 bases. The J segment lost 4 bases and the V segment lost 5 bases, leaving 9 bases of the junction unmatched. Germline CDR1 MNHEY, CDR2 SMNVEV (reference sequence). This CDR3 spans 15 amino acids. CDR3 in amino acids: CASSRTGDRDYEQYF. CDR3 bases: TGTGCCAGCAGTAGAACAGGGGACAGGGATTACGAGCAGTACTTC.

This chain links TRBV19 with TRBJ2-1; 10 bases map to TRBD2. Germline CDR1 reads LNHDA; CDR2 reads SQIVND (reference sequence). The length of the CDR3 is 14 residues. Trimming cost V 6 bases and J 2 bases; bases outside gene matches: 1. The CDR3 region has the DNA TGTGCCAGTAGGGGGACTAGCGCCTACAATGAGCAGTTCTTC. This encodes CASRGTSAYNEQFF.

The chain couples TRBV7-3 to TRBJ2-3, with TRBD2 as a possible D gene (5 bases). Germline assignment: CDR1 SGHTA and CDR2 FQGTGA. This CDR3 spans 15 amino acids. The V end lost 5 bases, the J end lost 2 bases, and 14 bases lay between the germline ends. The CDR3 here is CASSPTGWTTDTQYF. Here the CDR3 DNA reads TGTGCCAGCAGCCCGACGGGATGGACCACAGATACGCAGTATTTT.

This clone was picked up one time. V is TRBV18 and J is TRBJ2-1, with TRBD2 identical over 7 bases. The CDR3 sequence is 17 residues long. The V gene end was trimmed by 2 bases and the J gene end by 2 bases; junction bases not matched to a gene: 9. Germline V lookup: CDR1 KGHSH, CDR2 LQKENI. CDR3 region: CASSPRLAEGPYNEQFF. DNA for the CDR3: TGTGCCAGCTCACCAAGGCTAGCGGAGGGACCCTACAATGAGCAGTTCTTC. Full variable domain (remainder filled in from reference TRBV18 and TRBJ2-1): NAGVMQNPRHLVRRRGQEARLRCSPMKGHSHVYWYRQLPEEGLKFMVYLQKENIIDESGMPKERFSAEFPKEGPSILRIQQVVRGDSAAYFCASSPRLAEGPYNEQFFGPGTRLTVL.

This clone was seen a single time. The chain combines TRBV11-3 with TRBJ2-5, with TRBD2 identical over 10 bases. The CDR3 consists of 16 residues. CDR1 SGHNT and CDR2 YENEEA come from the germline V gene. V dropped 4 bases and J dropped 4; count of bases not matched to a gene: 9. The CDR3 region is CASSSGASGSGETQYF. CDR3 DNA sequence: TGTGCCAGCAGCTCGGGCGCTAGCGGGAGTGGAGAGACCCAGTACTTC.

This clone has a single count. The chain uses TRBV18 and TRBJ2-5, with D tentatively TRBD1 (5 bases). The CDR3 is 13 residues long. Trimming cost V 2 bases and J 3 bases, with 7 bases left between them. The germline gives CDR1 KGHSH, CDR2 LQKENI. The CDR3 DNA reads TGTGCCAGCTCACCAGACAGCAAAGAGACCCAGTACTTC. It is translated as CASSPDSKETQYF.

The chain employs TRBV7-3 and TRBJ1-1; 7 bases are shared with TRBD1. With V trimmed by 6 bases and J by 3 bases, 7 bases remained unmatched. The length of the CDR3 is 14 residues. The germline CDR1 and CDR2 sequences are SGHTA and FQGTGA. CDR3 region: CASSLQGKDTEAFF. DNA of the CDR3: TGTGCCAGCAGTCTACAGGGGAAGGACACTGAAGCTTTCTTT. Full variable domain (missing parts from reference TRBV7-3 and TRBJ1-1): GAGVSQTPSNKVTEKGKYVELRCDPISGHTALYWYRQSLGQGPEFLIYFQGTGAADDSGLPNDRFFAVRPEGSVSTLKIQRTERGDSAVYLCASSLQGKDTEAFFGQGTRLTVV.

This chain links TRBV5-1 with TRBJ2-7; 8 bases align to TRBD1. The length of the CDR3 is 14 residues. Germline-derived CDR1 and CDR2 are SGHRS and YFSETQ. The V and J ends lost 3 bases and 3 bases, in that order; junction bases with no gene match: 5. The CDR3 sequence: CASSSGTGIYEQYF. The CDR3, as DNA: TGCGCCAGCAGCTCCGGGACAGGTATCTACGAGCAGTACTTC.

The genes are TRBV11-2 and TRBJ1-1; tentative D call: TRBD1 (6 bases). V was clipped by 5 bases and J by 5 bases, with 12 bases between them. Looked up from germline, CDR1 is SGHAT and CDR2 is FQNNGV. This CDR3 spans 13 amino acids. The DNA for the CDR3 is TGTGCCAGCAGCGAACAGGGCGGAACTGAAGCTTTCTTT. Translating gives CASSEQGGTEAFF.

This chain links TRBV24-1 with TRBJ1-5; D might be TRBD1 (6 bases). Trimming removed 5 bases at V and 3 bases at J, with 13 bases between. Looked up from germline, CDR1 is KGHDR and CDR2 is SFDVKD. The CDR3 has 15 residues. The CDR3 bases are TGTGCCACCAGTGCCTCGGACAGAATCAATCAGCCCCAGCATTTT. Translating gives CATSASDRINQPQHF.

This clone has only one observation. The V and J genes are TRBV30 and TRBJ1-2; TRBD1 aligns across 7 bases. CDR1 is GTSNPN and CDR2 is SVGIG in the germline V gene (reference sequence). This CDR3 has 15 amino acids. With V trimmed by 4 bases and J by 5 bases, 13 bases remained unmatched. CDR3 sequence reads: CAWTPLGQGGYGYTF. The DNA of the CDR3 is TGTGCCTGGACGCCCCTGGGTCAGGGGGGTTATGGCTACACCTTC.

This clone was counted once. Different DNA sequences within this sample yield the same CDR3. CDR3 sequence (DNA): TGTGCCAGCTCACCGGGACAGGGGAACTATGGCTACACCTTC. Its protein is CASSPGQGNYGYTF. The chain combines TRBV18 with TRBJ1-2, with TRBD1 matching 10 bases. V gave up 3 bases and J gave up 2 bases; unmatched junction bases: 0. This CDR3 has 14 residues. Germline CDR1 reads KGHSH; CDR2 reads LQKENI.

The table lists this clone with a few counts. J is TRBJ2-3 and V is TRBV19; D perhaps matches TRBD1 (6 bases). Trimming stripped 8 bases from V and 0 bases from J, with 12 bases between. From germline, CDR1 is LNHDA and CDR2 SQIVND (reference sequence). CDR3 length: 14 residues. Here the CDR3 DNA reads TGTGCCAGTTCTGAGACAGGCAGCACAGATACGCAGTATTTT. Protein sequence: CASSETGSTDTQYF.

This clone is a singleton in its sample. This chain connects TRBV16 to TRBJ1-2; no clear D. This CDR3 region has 15 residues. The germline CDR1 and CDR2 sequences are KGHSY and FQNENV. The V gene lost 0 bases and the J gene lost 5 bases, with 13 bases spanning the gap. CDR3 amino acids: CASSQSRAGNYGYTF. Here the CDR3 DNA reads TGTGCCAGCAGCCAATCTAGGGCCGGGAATTATGGCTACACCTTC.

This rearrangement joins TRBV19 to TRBJ1-1; 8 bases are shared with TRBD1. This CDR3 is built from 14 residues. Germline V gene sequence: CDR1 LNHDA, CDR2 SQIVND (reference sequence). Trimming took 3 bases from V and 6 from J; bases not matched to a gene: 6. CDR3 nucleotide sequence: TGTGCCAGTAGTATTGGACAGGGTGGGGCTGAAGCTTTCTTT. This sequence encodes CASSIGQGGAEAFF.

The chain is built from TRBV18 and TRBJ1-2; D might be TRBD1 (6 bases). There are 14 residues in the CDR3. Germline V gene data show CDR1 as KGHSH and CDR2 as LQKENI. The V gene lost 3 bases and the J gene lost 8 bases, with 16 bases spanning the gap. CDR3 in DNA: TGTGCCAGCTCACCCTCACAGGGTAAAGCAGGCTACACCTTC. It is translated as CASSPSQGKAGYTF.

The chain employs TRBV24-1 and TRBJ1-5, with 8 bases fitting TRBD1. Germline-derived CDR1 and CDR2 are KGHDR and SFDVKD. V shed 4 bases, J shed 0 bases, and the junction held 4 bases outside the gene matches. The CDR3 is 16 amino acids. The CDR3 loop is CATSENDRGSNQPQHF. For the CDR3, the DNA is TGTGCCACCAGTGAAAATGACAGGGGTAGCAATCAGCCCCAGCATTTT.

Notes on this clone: One end of the junction is discordant with germline, which a read error may explain. This chain uses TRBV5-1 with TRBJ2-5; 11 bases align to TRBD2. This CDR3 spans 19 amino acids. Looked up from germline, CDR1 is SGHRS and CDR2 is YFSETQ. This chain's CDR3 is CASTLWGGLAGGNQETQYF. The CDR3 bases are TGCGCCAGCACCTTGTGGGGGGGGCTAGCGGGAGGAAACCAAGAGACCCAGTACTTC.

V gene TRBV5-6 combines with J gene TRBJ2-7, with D unclear. Germline lookup yields CDR1 SGHDT and CDR2 YYEEEE. The CDR3 sequence is 11 residues long. Trimming left V 4 bases short and J 7 bases short, with 9 bases between. The CDR3 reads CASSLAGEQYF. The CDR3 bases are TGTGCCAGCAGCCTCGCCGGTGAGCAGTACTTC.

This clone was picked up a small number of times. The rearrangement links TRBV18 to TRBJ1-4, with D unclear. V was cut by 2 bases and J by 8 bases, with 18 bases left in between. Germline values: CDR1 KGHSH, CDR2 LQKENI. CDR3 length: 16 amino acids. CDR3: CASSPVKALLREKLFF. CDR3 DNA: TGTGCCAGCTCACCAGTTAAAGCACTCCTGAGGGAAAAACTGTTTTTT. The variable domain in full, completed from reference TRBV18 and TRBJ1-4, reads NAGVMQNPRHLVRRRGQEARLRCSPMKGHSHVYWYRQLPEEGLKFMVYLQKENIIDESGMPKERFSAEFPKEGPSILRIQQVVRGDSAAYFCASSPVKALLREKLFFGSGTQLSVL.

This chain connects TRBV9 to TRBJ2-3, with D uncertain. Trimming left V 3 bases short and J 0 bases short, with 8 bases between. From germline, CDR1 is SGDLS and CDR2 YYNGEE. This CDR3 contains 14 residues. CDR3 in DNA: TGTGCCAGCAGCGAGCAGGCTAGCACAGATACGCAGTATTTT. It translates to CASSEQASTDTQYF. The full variable domain, with the rest looked up from reference TRBV9 and TRBJ2-3, is DSGVTQTPKHLITATGQRVTLRCSPRSGDLSVYWYQQSLDQGLQFLIQYYNGEERAKGNILERFSAQQFPDLHSELNLSSLELGDSALYFCASSEQASTDTQYFGPGTRLTVL.